The 28 T cell receptor beta chains in this list originate from one sample, sequenced in a study of blood T cell repertoires in COVID-19. TCRdb keeps only in-frame clones here, not all; method: immunoSEQ multiplex PCR. The sample carries about 280,000 clones, roughly 87% recorded once. The sample comprised peripheral blood. All receptors derive from a man between 18 and 29 years old with active or convalescent COVID-19.

CDR3 nucleotides: TGTGCCAGCAGCTTCCAGGGGCAGCCCCAGCATTTT. Translated: CASSFQGQPQHF. The chain recombines TRBV5-6 with TRBJ1-5, with a possible D match to TRBD1 (6 bases). The germline CDR1 and CDR2 sequences are SGHDT and YYEEEE. The CDR3 sequence is 12 residues long. The V gene lost 2 bases and the J gene lost 7 bases, with 7 bases spanning the gap.

This clone was counted only a few times. J is TRBJ2-7 and V is TRBV5-4; 9 bases align to TRBD1. CDR3 length: 15 residues. V dropped 1 base and J dropped 5; count of bases not matched to a gene: 7. CDR1 and CDR2 (germline): SGHNT, YYREEE (reference sequence). The CDR3 region has the DNA TGTGCCAGCAGCTTGTGGGGACAGGGTTGGCACGAGCAGTACTTC. Amino acid sequence: CASSLWGQGWHEQYF.

The chain carries TRBV7-9 and TRBJ2-7; 15 bases agree with TRBD2. The CDR3 is made up of 16 amino acids. After removal of 5 bases from V and 2 bases from J, the junction contained 4 bases not matched to a gene. Looked up from germline, CDR1 is SEHNR and CDR2 is FQNEAQ (reference sequence). CDR3 amino acids: CASSRTSGGAAYEQYF. The CDR3 DNA is TGTGCCAGCAGCAGGACTAGCGGGGGGGCCGCCTACGAGCAGTACTTC.

The chain carries TRBV21-1 and TRBJ1-1. TRBV21-1 is classified as a pseudogene. The CDR3 is made up of 16 amino acids. The CDR3 DNA follows: TGTGCCAGCAGCAAAGAGAGGAAGAGATCGTCCACTGAAGCTTTCTTT. Encoded protein: CASSKERKRSSTEAFF.

CDR3 region: CASSPSVVRGLENTEAFF. The CDR3 nucleotides read TGCGCCAGCAGCCCAAGCGTAGTGAGGGGGCTGGAGAACACTGAAGCTTTCTTT. The chain couples TRBV4-3 to TRBJ1-1; TRBD1 matches at 7 bases. This CDR3 is 18 amino acids long. The V and J ends lost 4 bases and 1 base, in that order; junction bases with no gene match: 15. Germline CDR1 reads LGHNA; CDR2 reads YSLEER.

V and J are TRBV5-6 and TRBJ1-2; D call uncertain. Germline CDR1 and CDR2: SGHDT and YYEEEE. The CDR3 contains 14 residues. V lost 4 bases and J lost 5, with 15 bases in between. CDR3 coding DNA: TGTGCCAGCAGCGAAGGACGGCTAGCTTATGGCTACACCTTC. Amino acids: CASSEGRLAYGYTF.

The chain employs TRBV7-2 and TRBJ2-7; D is possibly TRBD2 (7 bases). CDR1 and CDR2 (germline): SGHTA, FQGNSA. V lost 0 bases and J 6 bases, leaving 18 bases between the germline ends. This CDR3 comprises 16 residues. The CDR3 nucleotides are TGTGCCAGCAGCTTAGCTTTCGGAGGGGGGGCCCCCGAGCAGTACTTC. This gives the protein CASSLAFGGGAPEQYF.

The rearrangement links TRBV27 to TRBJ1-1; D remains unclear. The V gene lost 1 base and the J gene lost 1 base, with 7 bases spanning the gap. Germline V gene sequence: CDR1 MNHEY, CDR2 SMNVEV (reference sequence). The CDR3 runs to 14 residues. CDR3 nucleotide sequence: TGTGCCAGCAGTTTATACAGCCGGAACACTGAAGCTTTCTTT. Translated: CASSLYSRNTEAFF.

A note on this clone: One junction end does not reproduce the germline sequence, and a read error may be involved. The chain couples TRBV12-3 or TRBV12-4 to TRBJ1-5, with D perhaps matching TRBD1 (6 bases). This CDR3 contains 12 residues. The CDR3 here is CASSRGQNAANF. The CDR3 region has the DNA TGTGCCAGCAGCCGGGGACAAAACGCCGCAAATTTT.

This clone was seen once. The V gene is TRBV12-5, the J gene TRBJ2-2, with TRBD1 matching over 8 bases. The ends lost 0 bases at V and 6 bases at J; junction bases unmatched: 9. The germline V gene encodes CDR1 LGHNT and CDR2 FRNRAP. This CDR3 spans 17 amino acids. CDR3 coding DNA: TGTGCTAGTGGTTTGGTATTAGGCAGGGGGCCTTCCGGGGAGCTGTTTTTT. Encoded protein: CASGLVLGRGPSGELFF.

The chain has TRBV3-1 (or the pseudogene TRBV3-2) and TRBJ2-1; D call uncertain. From germline, CDR1 is LGHDT and CDR2 YNNKEL (reference sequence). V was clipped by 0 bases and J by 5 bases, with 8 bases between them. CDR3 length equals 14 residues. CDR3 coding DNA: TGTGCCAGCAGCCAAGATACAGTCCACAATGAGCAGTTCTTC. This gives the protein CASSQDTVHNEQFF.

The chain recombines TRBV4-1 with TRBJ2-2; D perhaps matches TRBD2 (5 bases). V was trimmed by 6 bases and J by 7 bases, leaving 18 bases between them. Germline lookup yields CDR1 MGHRA and CDR2 YSYEKL. This CDR3 comprises 15 residues. CDR3 DNA: TGCGCCAGCAGGACGGTAGGGCGAGGGATCGGGGAGCTGTTTTTT. The encoded protein is CASRTVGRGIGELFF.

The V call is TRBV5-6, the J call TRBJ1-2, with 8 bases that match TRBD1. Germline V gene sequence: CDR1 SGHDT, CDR2 YYEEEE. Losses at the gene ends were 4 bases for V and 4 bases for J; bases not matched to a gene: 9. The CDR3 is made up of 15 amino acids. CDR3 DNA sequence: TGTGCCAGCAGCCCGGGGGCAGGGGGCACCTATGGCTACACCTTC. It translates to CASSPGAGGTYGYTF.

The V and J genes are TRBV19 and TRBJ1-1; D is possibly TRBD1 (5 bases). The V gene's germline CDR1 is LNHDA and CDR2 SQIVND (reference sequence). V was trimmed by 10 bases and J by 1 base, leaving 10 bases between them. The CDR3 is 12 amino acids. CDR3 bases: TGTGCCACCCGGGGGGGGAACACTGAAGCTTTCTTT. It translates to CATRGGNTEAFF. Full variable domain (rest looked up from reference TRBV19 and TRBJ1-1): DGGITQSPKYLFRKEGQNVTLSCEQNLNHDAMYWYRQDPGQGLRLIYYSQIVNDFQKGDIAEGYSVSREKKESFPLTVTSAQKNPTAFYLCATRGGNTEAFFGQGTRLTVV.

The rearrangement joins TRBV9 to TRBJ1-1; TRBD1 agrees at 12 bases. CDR1 and CDR2 from the germline V gene are SGDLS and YYNGEE. The V gene end was trimmed by 2 bases and the J gene end by 4 bases; junction bases not matched to a gene: 6. This CDR3 region has 16 residues. For the CDR3, the DNA is TGTGCCAGCAGCGTGGGACAGGGGGCCCTCAGCACTGAAGCTTTCTTT. It codes for CASSVGQGALSTEAFF.

CDR3 DNA sequence: TGTGCCAGCAGTACAGGGACGCACACTGAAGCTTTCTTT. Its protein product is CASSTGTHTEAFF. The gene calls are TRBV6-6 and TRBJ1-1; D is possibly TRBD1 (6 bases). There are 13 residues in the CDR3. Germline loops: CDR1 MNHNY, CDR2 SVGAGI (reference sequence). Trimming took 5 bases from V and 3 from J, leaving 10 bases between them.

The CDR3 protein is CASSSYQGPIYGYTF. CDR3 coding DNA: TGTGCCAGCAGCTCATATCAGGGGCCCATCTATGGCTACACCTTC. This sequence joins TRBV11-2 and TRBJ1-2, with D possibly being TRBD1 (6 bases). Germline CDR1 SGHAT, CDR2 FQNNGV. There are 15 residues in the CDR3. V lost 4 bases to trimming and J lost 4 bases, with 16 bases between them.

The J gene is TRBJ1-2, the V gene TRBV15; possibly TRBD1 for D (5 bases). Germline V gene lookup returns CDR1 LNHNV and CDR2 YYDKDF (reference sequence). The CDR3 is made up of 12 amino acids. The V and J ends lost 8 bases and 4 bases respectively, with 11 bases between them. In DNA form, the CDR3 reads TGTGCCACCGCGGGACGGCCCTATGGCTACACCTTC. It is translated as CATAGRPYGYTF. Full variable domain (remainder filled in from reference TRBV15 and TRBJ1-2): DAMVIQNPRYQVTQFGKPVTLSCSQTLNHNVMYWYQQKSSQAPKLLFHYYDKDFNNEADTPDNFQSRRPNTSFCFLDIRSPGLGDTAMYLCATAGRPYGYTFGSGTRLTVV.

The chain joins TRBV7-6 to TRBJ2-6, with a tentative D call TRBD1 (6 bases). From germline, CDR1 is SGHVS and CDR2 FNYEAQ. The CDR3 is 15 residues long. V shed 5 bases and J shed 2 bases, with 10 bases lying between them. The CDR3 protein is CASSPWTAGANVLTF. CDR3 bases: TGTGCCAGCAGCCCTTGGACAGCTGGGGCCAACGTCCTGACTTTC. Based on the CDR3 plus reference TRBV7-6 and TRBJ2-6, the full variable domain is GAGVSQSPRYKVTKRGQDVALRCDPISGHVSLYWYRQALGQGPEFLTYFNYEAQQDKSGLPNDRFSAERPEGSISTLTIQRTEQRDSAMYRCASSPWTAGANVLTFGAGSRLTVL.

CDR3 DNA sequence: TGCGCCAGCACCCCACTGGACGTCTCGGGAGAGCAGTACTTC. As protein: CASTPLDVSGEQYF. The chain uses TRBV5-1 and TRBJ2-7; possibly TRBD2 for D (5 bases). The V end lost 6 bases, the J end lost 7 bases, and 20 bases lay between the germline ends. The germline V gene has CDR1 SGHRS and CDR2 YFSETQ. CDR3 length: 14 amino acids.

V is TRBV29-1 and J is TRBJ2-1; TRBD1 matches at 10 bases. The CDR3 length is 14 residues. Germline CDR1 and CDR2: SQVTM and ANQGSEA. V shed 1 base, J shed 8 bases, and the junction held 5 bases outside the gene matches. DNA for the CDR3: TGCAGCGTTGAAGGAGGACAGGGGGGTGATGAGCAGTTCTTC. It yields the protein CSVEGGQGGDEQFF.

This chain joins TRBV11-2 and TRBJ1-1, with D possibly TRBD1 on 5 matching bases. V was shortened by 5 bases and J by 5 bases, with 18 bases between the two germline ends. Per the germline V gene, CDR1 is SGHAT and CDR2 is FQNNGV. The CDR3 is made up of 15 amino acids. CDR3 DNA sequence: TGTGCCAGCAGCCCATGGGGGGGAGGAGGGACTGAAGCTTTCTTT. It yields the protein CASSPWGGGGTEAFF.

This clone came up once. The same CDR3 also results from other DNA sequences found in this sample. The chain has TRBV9 and TRBJ1-4; 10 bases map to TRBD1. V trimming: 2 bases; J trimming: 7 bases; junction bases outside the gene matches: 2. This CDR3 has 14 amino acids. Germline V gene sequence: CDR1 SGDLS, CDR2 YYNGEE. CDR3 nucleotides: TGTGCCAGCAGCGTGGGACAGGGGTCTGAAAAACTGTTTTTT. It encodes CASSVGQGSEKLFF. Variable domain in full (rest from reference TRBV9 and TRBJ1-4): DSGVTQTPKHLITATGQRVTLRCSPRSGDLSVYWYQQSLDQGLQFLIQYYNGEERAKGNILERFSAQQFPDLHSELNLSSLELGDSALYFCASSVGQGSEKLFFGSGTQLSVL.

Worth noting for this clone: Other DNA sequences in the sample encode the same CDR3. The J gene is TRBJ2-7, the V gene TRBV27; possible D gene TRBD1, 5 bases. This CDR3 spans 13 amino acids. V gave up 3 bases and J gave up 1 base, with 7 bases separating them. CDR1 is MNHEY, CDR2 SMNVEV, per germline (reference sequence). This CDR3 reads CASSLAGSYEQYF. The CDR3 DNA is TGTGCCAGCAGTTTGGCAGGGTCCTACGAGCAGTACTTC.

This clone was detected only a few times. V and J are TRBV4-1 and TRBJ1-2; maybe TRBD1 (5 bases). V lost 7 bases, J lost 6 bases, and 18 bases lay in between. CDR3 length: 14 residues. Germline lookup yields CDR1 MGHRA and CDR2 YSYEKL. The CDR3 is CASTRAGSGDGYTF. The CDR3 DNA reads as TGCGCCAGCACCAGGGCAGGGTCCGGCGATGGCTACACCTTC.

This clone has a handful of counts. V gene TRBV11-2 combines with J gene TRBJ2-2; TRBD2 aligns across 9 bases. V was clipped by 3 bases and J by 7 bases; unmatched bases: 9. The CDR3 length is 16 residues. Germline V gives CDR1 SGHAT, CDR2 FQNNGV. In DNA form, the CDR3 reads TGTGCCAGCAGCTTTTGGCGGGGGGGCCGTTTCGGGGAGCTGTTTTTT. It encodes CASSFWRGGRFGELFF.

The chain has TRBV6-1 and TRBJ2-5, with 7 bases lining up with TRBD1. The V segment lost 2 bases and the J segment 5 bases; nucleotides outside the gene matches: 14. This CDR3 has 17 residues. CDR1 and CDR2 from the germline V gene are MNHNS and SASEGT. CDR3 protein: CASSEFEGAKTRETQYF. DNA of the CDR3: TGTGCCAGCAGTGAATTTGAGGGGGCCAAAACCCGTGAGACCCAGTACTTC.

The CDR3 sequence: CAVGLAGPGELFF. CDR3 DNA: TGTGCCGTCGGACTAGCGGGGCCCGGGGAGCTGTTTTTT. The chain couples TRBV12-3 or TRBV12-4 to TRBJ2-2, with 12 bases matching TRBD2. This CDR3 is built from 13 residues. The V gene end was trimmed by 11 bases and the J gene end by 6 bases; junction bases not matched to a gene: 4.